This T cell receptor beta chain was sequenced for a study of molecular identifiers for immune sequencing clone quantification. The CDR3 extends over 12 amino acids. The germline V and J ends were trimmed by 7 bases and 7 bases, with 12 bases remaining between them. The germline gives CDR1 MNHEY, CDR2 SVGEGT. TCRdb called the PCR reads again in MiXCR, with one record for every CDR3 protein. The sample lists approximately 630,000 distinct CDR3 sequences; roughly 27% were seen once. At least ten counts were recorded for this clonotype. The sample taken for sequencing was naive CD8+ T cells from blood, with Jurkat cell RNA spiked in. The subset here: FACS-sorted CD8+CD4-CCR7+CD45RA+ naive T cells. The V call is TRBV6-2 or TRBV6-3, the J call TRBJ2-3; D is perhaps TRBD2 (5 bases). This receptor was obtained from a human donor in good health. Some libraries in this study had Jurkat cell RNA spiked in. CDR3 nucleotide sequence: TGTGCCAGCACAGGACTGAGAAATACGCAGTATTTT. It yields the protein CASTGLRNTQYF.